The rows below give T cell receptor beta chains drawn from one sample of a study of shared clonotypes between healthy human individuals. Some clones are missing from TCRdb's copy, which holds only in-frame ones; the method was immunoSEQ multiplex PCR. The sample consists of under 600,000 clones, roughly 79% of them appearing once. Sequencing was carried out using PBMCs. The source is a woman aged 40-49 years in good health. Some clones in this sample may be carry-over from other donors' samples. The CDR3 runs from the conserved cysteine through the conserved F or W. D genes are given only for firm matches. Size tells how often a clone was seen (once, few, many) or the class of an expanded clone, and some rows leave it out.

CDR3 protein	CDR3 DNA	D gene	clone size	V gene	J gene
CSAWAEETQYF	TGCAGTGCTTGGGCAGAAGAGACCCAGTACTTC	NA	few	TRBV20-1	TRBJ2-5
CATSREGLSYEQYF	TGTGCCACCAGCAGAGAGGGACTCTCCTACGAGCAGTACTTC	NA	NA	TRBV15	TRBJ2-7
CASSISRSTEQFF	TGTGCCAGTAGTATAAGTCGCAGTACTGAGCAGTTCTTC	NA	few	TRBV19	TRBJ2-1
CASSQDSAAGLIAKNIQYF	TGCGCCAGCAGCCAAGATAGCGCGGCAGGCCTTATAGCCAAAAACATTCAGTACTTC	NA	NA	TRBV4-1	TRBJ2-4
CAIRGLGGDSPLHF	TGTGCCATCAGGGGACTTGGGGGGGATTCACCCCTCCACTTT	NA	NA	TRBV10-3	TRBJ1-6
CASTPGQGWNQPQHF	TGTGCCAGTACCCCGGGACAGGGGTGGAATCAGCCCCAGCATTTT	TRBD1	NA	TRBV19	TRBJ1-5
CASSPLQGLGTADTQYF	TGTGCCAGCTCACCCCTACAGGGACTAGGAACGGCAGATACGCAGTATTTT	TRBD2	few	TRBV18	TRBJ2-3
CASSQLAGEQFF	TGCGCCAGCAGCCAACTAGCAGGTGAGCAGTTCTTC	NA	NA	TRBV4-1	TRBJ2-1
CASSQLAGIGGSYNEQFF	TGTGCCAGCAGCCAACTAGCGGGAATAGGCGGCTCCTACAATGAGCAGTTCTTC	TRBD2	once	TRBV14	TRBJ2-1
CASSLPRGSGVTYEQYF	TGTGCCAGCAGCTTGCCTCGGGGAAGCGGGGTTACCTACGAGCAGTACTTC	TRBD2	NA	TRBV7-8	TRBJ2-7
CASSPIMNTEAFF	TGCGCCAGCAGCCCGATCATGAACACTGAAGCTTTCTTT	NA	NA	TRBV5-1	TRBJ1-1
CASSGLQGEKLFF	TGTGCCAGCAGTGGTTTACAGGGAGAAAAACTGTTTTTT	NA	few	TRBV2	TRBJ1-4
CASSPIPTSGSETQYF	TGTGCCAGCTCACCCATACCGACTAGCGGGAGTGAGACCCAGTACTTC	TRBD2	few	TRBV18	TRBJ2-5
CAWSVGGSGRETQYF	TGTGCCTGGAGCGTGGGCGGTAGCGGGAGAGAGACCCAGTACTTC	TRBD2	NA	TRBV30	TRBJ2-5
CASKGASEAFF	TGTGCCAGTAAAGGGGCCAGTGAAGCTTTCTTT	NA	NA	TRBV19	TRBJ1-1
CASNPRASSGRGGNEQFF	TGTGCCAGCAACCCGAGGGCATCTAGCGGCCGGGGAGGGAATGAGCAGTTCTTC	TRBD2	NA	TRBV7-9	TRBJ2-1